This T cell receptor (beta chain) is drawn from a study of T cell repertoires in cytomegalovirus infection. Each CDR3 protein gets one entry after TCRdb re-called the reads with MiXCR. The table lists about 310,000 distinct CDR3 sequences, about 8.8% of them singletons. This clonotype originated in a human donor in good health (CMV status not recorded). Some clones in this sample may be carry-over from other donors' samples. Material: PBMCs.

The chain's CDR3 is CASSLTGGDQPQHF. Here the CDR3 DNA reads TGTGCCAGCAGTCTGACAGGGGGTGATCAGCCCCAGCATTTT. The chain couples TRBV6-6 to TRBJ1-5; TRBD1 matches at 9 bases. Germline loops: CDR1 MNHNY, CDR2 SVGAGI (reference sequence). This CDR3 is 14 amino acids long. With V trimmed by 5 bases and J by 5 bases, 4 bases remained unmatched.